Shown below are 24 T cell receptor beta chains from a single sample sequenced in a study of radiation and T cells in renal cell carcinoma. Libraries were prepared by immunoSEQ multiplex PCR; TCRdb keeps only in-frame clonotypes and omits some of them. The sample contains approximately 120,000 clones, around 85% of which appear only once. Time point indicated: blood 2 weeks post-SBRT. Described treatment: 15 Gy SBRT to primary tumor, nephrectomy 4 weeks later. The sample consisted of blood, taken from a patient whose treatment included radiotherapy and nephrectomy. These receptors came from a man aged 45-60 years with renal cell carcinoma.

V usage is TRBV5-1 and J usage is TRBJ2-7, with a weak D call TRBD2 (7 bases). Germline assignment: CDR1 SGHRS and CDR2 YFSETQ. The length of the CDR3 is 14 residues. V shed 2 bases and J shed 4 bases, with 13 bases lying between them. The CDR3 DNA sequence: TGCGCCAGCAGCTTCGCGGGGGCGCGATACGAGCAGTACTTC. This gives the protein CASSFAGARYEQYF.

The gene calls are TRBV7-2 and TRBJ1-2; the D is unclear. The CDR3 is made up of 12 amino acids. From germline, CDR1 is SGHTA and CDR2 FQGNSA. Trimming took 4 bases from V and 7 from J, leaving 10 bases between them. In DNA form, the CDR3 reads TGTGCCAGCAGCTCTCAGATGGGTGGCTACACCTTC. Protein product: CASSSQMGGYTF.

The chain links TRBV5-1 to TRBJ2-2; TRBD2 matches at 11 bases. With V trimmed by 2 bases and J by 6 bases, 6 bases remained unmatched. CDR3 length: 16 residues. Germline-derived CDR1 and CDR2 are SGHRS and YFSETQ. The DNA of the CDR3 is TGCGCCAGCAGCTTTACTAGCGGGAGCCTTGCCGGGGAGCTGTTTTTT. Protein: CASSFTSGSLAGELFF.

The gene calls are TRBV27 and TRBJ2-1, with 7 bases matching TRBD1. Germline CDR1 reads MNHEY; CDR2 reads SMNVEV (reference sequence). Losses at the gene ends were 3 bases for V and 10 bases for J; bases not matched to a gene: 3. The CDR3 loop spans 12 amino acids. CDR3 in DNA: TGTGCCAGCAGTTTGCAGGGACAGGAGCAGTTCTTC. This encodes CASSLQGQEQFF.

This sequence joins TRBV19 and TRBJ1-6; 9 bases agree with TRBD1. V trimming: 9 bases; J trimming: 8 bases; junction bases outside the gene matches: 5. CDR1 is LNHDA and CDR2 is SQIVND in the germline V gene (reference sequence). The CDR3 runs 13 residues. The CDR3 region is CASSGTGYSPLHF. Here the CDR3 DNA reads TGTGCCAGCTCCGGGACAGGGTATTCACCCCTCCACTTT.

V usage is TRBV28 and J usage is TRBJ1-4; a possible D gene is TRBD1 (5 bases). V was shortened by 6 bases and J by 4 bases, with 15 bases between the two germline ends. Germline CDR1 is MDHEN and CDR2 is SYDVKM. CDR3 length: 15 amino acids. CDR3: CASSPPWGGNEKLFF. The CDR3 region has the DNA TGTGCCAGCAGCCCACCCTGGGGGGGTAATGAAAAACTGTTTTTT.

The chain links TRBV9 to TRBJ2-2; the match to TRBD2 covers 15 bases. The CDR3 runs to 17 residues. Germline V gene lookup returns CDR1 SGDLS and CDR2 YYNGEE. Germline trimming cut 3 bases from V and 7 bases from J; bases unmatched to any gene: 7. The CDR3 DNA follows: TGTGCCAGCAGCGCTGGACTAGCGGGGGGGCCCTTCGGGGAGCTGTTTTTT. It is translated as CASSAGLAGGPFGELFF.

This clone was seen just once. The chain joins TRBV10-1 to TRBJ2-1; 9 bases match TRBD2. The CDR3 is 14 amino acids. V trimming: 4 bases; J trimming: 8 bases; junction bases outside the gene matches: 6. Germline values: CDR1 WNHNN, CDR2 SYGVQD (reference sequence). In DNA form, the CDR3 reads TGCGCCAGCAGTGGAGGGACTAGCCCCCATGAGCAGTTCTTC. Encoded protein: CASSGGTSPHEQFF.

The chain couples TRBV5-1 to TRBJ2-2; the match to TRBD2 covers 13 bases. This CDR3 has 17 amino acids. J gave up 6 bases and V 0 bases, and 5 bases lay outside the gene matches. Germline CDR1 reads SGHRS; CDR2 reads YFSETQ. CDR3 bases: TGCGCCAGCAGCTTGGTGGGACTAGCGGGATACCCCGGGGAGCTGTTTTTT. Translated, it gives CASSLVGLAGYPGELFF.

This clone occurred a few times. The rearrangement links TRBV18 to TRBJ1-1; 8 nucleotides agree with TRBD1. V gave up 1 base and J gave up 4 bases; unmatched junction bases: 5. The germline V gene encodes CDR1 KGHSH and CDR2 LQKENI. The CDR3 loop spans 15 amino acids. The CDR3 DNA reads as TGTGCCAGCTCACCACGGACAGGGCGGTTCACTGAAGCTTTCTTT. Its translation is CASSPRTGRFTEAFF.

This clone has only a few counts. The chain has TRBV28 and TRBJ2-7; possible D gene TRBD2, 5 bases. With 2 bases removed from V and 3 bases from J, the gap between germline ends came to 11 bases. The CDR3 is 14 residues long. CDR1 and CDR2 (germline): MDHEN, SYDVKM. This CDR3 reads CASSLQAADYEQYF. In nucleotides, the CDR3 is TGTGCCAGCAGTTTACAAGCGGCGGACTACGAGCAGTACTTC.

The J gene is TRBJ1-1, the V gene TRBV5-4; 8 bases fit TRBD1. The germline V gene encodes CDR1 SGHNT and CDR2 YYREEE (reference sequence). The trim removed 5 bases at V and 10 bases at J, leaving 13 bases unmatched. This CDR3 has 14 residues. In nucleotides, the CDR3 is TGTGCCAGCAGGCCGGGACAGGCTTCCGTTTCAGCTTTCTTT. It encodes CASRPGQASVSAFF. The variable domain in full, completed from reference TRBV5-4 and TRBJ1-1, reads ETGVTQSPTHLIKTRGQQVTLRCSSQSGHNTVSWYQQALGQGPQFIFQYYREEENGRGNFPPRFSGLQFPNYSSELNVNALELDDSALYLCASRPGQASVSAFFGQGTRLTVV.

This rearrangement joins TRBV6-5 to TRBJ2-5, with 10 bases that match TRBD2. V shed 7 bases, J shed 5 bases, and the junction held 7 bases outside the gene matches. The CDR3 runs 14 residues. The germline gives CDR1 MNHEY, CDR2 SVGAGI. CDR3 in amino acids: CASTMTSGLETQYF. For the CDR3, the DNA is TGTGCCAGCACTATGACTAGCGGGTTGGAGACCCAGTACTTC.

V gene TRBV21-1 combines with J gene TRBJ1-2; TRBD1, the table's D call, was not compared with the DNA. TRBV21-1 is a recognized pseudogene. The CDR3 runs to 14 residues. CDR3 residues: CASSKVAFPYGYTF. In DNA form, the CDR3 reads TGTGCCAGCAGCAAAGTGGCATTTCCCTATGGCTACACCTTC.

This clone was detected only a few times. This chain uses TRBV7-8 with TRBJ2-4; the match to TRBD1 covers 10 bases. The V segment lost 5 bases and the J segment 7 bases; nucleotides outside the gene matches: 11. Germline V gene sequence: CDR1 SGHVS, CDR2 FQNEAQ. The CDR3 has 16 amino acids. In DNA, the CDR3 is TGTGCCAGCAGCCCGGGGACAGGGGCATCACGGAACATTCAGTACTTC. Its translation is CASSPGTGASRNIQYF.

The chain couples TRBV5-1 to TRBJ2-3, with D unresolved. The CDR3 consists of 12 residues. V dropped 0 bases and J dropped 4 bases, with 3 bases sitting between them. Per germline, CDR1 SGHRS and CDR2 YFSETQ. The CDR3 loop is CASSLASDTQYF. The DNA for the CDR3 is TGCGCCAGCAGCTTGGCCTCAGATACGCAGTATTTT.

This clone occurred a few times. This chain connects TRBV27 to TRBJ1-1; possibly TRBD1 for D (6 bases). The CDR3 runs to 15 residues. The V gene's germline CDR1 is MNHEY and CDR2 SMNVEV (reference sequence). The V and J ends lost 3 bases and 5 bases respectively, with 16 bases between them. CDR3: CASSLLGGEGTEAFF. In nucleotides, the CDR3 is TGTGCCAGCAGTTTGTTAGGGGGGGAGGGGACTGAAGCTTTCTTT.

V is TRBV6-1 and J is TRBJ1-1; tentative D call: TRBD1 (5 bases). The CDR3 consists of 14 residues. Trimming removed 7 bases from V and 3 bases from J, with 15 bases in between. Germline loops: CDR1 MNHNS, CDR2 SASEGT. CDR3 sequence: CASIADLGDTEAFF. The CDR3 DNA is TGTGCCAGCATAGCAGACCTGGGGGACACTGAAGCTTTCTTT.

CDR3 nucleotides: TGTGCCAGCAGCTTCCAGGGGGACACTGAAGCTTTCTTT. Protein product: CASSFQGDTEAFF. The V call is TRBV5-5, the J call TRBJ1-1; 7 bases are shared with TRBD1. The CDR3 is 13 residues long. V lost 2 bases and J lost 3; bases outside the gene matches: 1. From germline, CDR1 is SGHKS and CDR2 YYEKEE (reference sequence). The full variable domain, rest sourced from reference TRBV5-5 and TRBJ1-1, is DAGVTQSPTHLIKTRGQQVTLRCSPISGHKSVSWYQQVLGQGPQFIFQYYEKEERGRGNFPDRFSARQFPNYSSELNVNALLLGDSALYLCASSFQGDTEAFFGQGTRLTVV.

The rearrangement joins TRBV5-1 to TRBJ1-4; D not resolved. This CDR3 region has 13 residues. Trimming shortened V by 0 bases and J by 5 bases, and 5 bases separated the two germline ends. The germline gives CDR1 SGHRS, CDR2 YFSETQ. As DNA, the CDR3 is TGCGCCAGCAGCTTGGCGGGAAATGAAAAACTGTTTTTT. Its translation is CASSLAGNEKLFF.

J is TRBJ2-2 and V is TRBV2, with 10 bases identical to TRBD2. Germline trimming cut 4 bases from V and 2 bases from J; bases unmatched to any gene: 16. Germline-derived CDR1 and CDR2 are SNHLY and FYNNEI. The CDR3 has 20 amino acids. CDR3 nucleotide sequence: TGTGCCAGCAGTGTTTGGCTAGCGGGAGACCCGTCCGGAAACACCGGGGAGCTGTTTTTT. Its protein is CASSVWLAGDPSGNTGELFF.

The rearrangement links TRBV7-2 to TRBJ2-7; unclear D gene. The germline V gene has CDR1 SGHTA and CDR2 FQGNSA. The CDR3 has 13 amino acids. Trimming cost V 5 bases and J 0 bases, with 8 bases left between them. The CDR3 reads CASSPTSSYEQYF. The CDR3 DNA reads as TGTGCCAGCAGCCCAACGAGCTCCTACGAGCAGTACTTC.

V and J are TRBV5-1 and TRBJ2-3; 8 nucleotides line up with TRBD2. Germline V lookup: CDR1 SGHRS, CDR2 YFSETQ. V shed 0 bases and J 8 bases; nucleotides not matched to a gene: 11. The CDR3 spans 16 residues. As DNA, the CDR3 is TGCGCCAGCAGCTTGGAGAAGGGAACTAGCGGAGCTACGCAGTATTTT. Its protein is CASSLEKGTSGATQYF.

The chain uses TRBV6-6 and TRBJ1-1, with D possibly TRBD1 on 6 matching bases. This CDR3 comprises 13 residues. With 9 bases removed from V and 0 bases from J, the gap between germline ends came to 11 bases. The germline V gene encodes CDR1 MNHNY and CDR2 SVGAGI (reference sequence). For the CDR3, the DNA is TGTGCCAGTTACAGGGACGTGAACACTGAAGCTTTCTTT. Its protein is CASYRDVNTEAFF.